This TCR beta chain was documented in a study of vaccination and CD4 T cells after COVID-19. Treatment of the sample: roughly 10-day PBMC culture with coronavirus spike peptide pools or control peptides (ViraFEST assay). CDR1 and CDR2 (germline): MNHNS, SASEGT. V lost 5 bases to trimming and J lost 2 bases, with 10 bases between them. The CDR3 sequence is 14 residues long. This clonotype was found a few times. Its antigen is undetermined. The study sequenced cultured CD4+ T cell DNA using the Oncomine TCR Beta short-read assay. Each CDR3 protein gets one entry after TCRdb re-called the PCR reads with MiXCR. This sample has 10,000 to 12,000 distinct CDR3 sequences; 54% occur once, and the top ten carry roughly a tenth.

The specimen was CD4+ T cells from blood, cultured in vitro. This clonotype was sampled from a human donor who had recovered from COVID-19. This chain links TRBV6-1 with TRBJ1-5, with D uncertain. The CDR3 protein is CASSPYGGNQPQHF. In DNA form, the CDR3 reads TGTGCCAGCAGTCCTTATGGGGGCAATCAGCCCCAGCATTTT.